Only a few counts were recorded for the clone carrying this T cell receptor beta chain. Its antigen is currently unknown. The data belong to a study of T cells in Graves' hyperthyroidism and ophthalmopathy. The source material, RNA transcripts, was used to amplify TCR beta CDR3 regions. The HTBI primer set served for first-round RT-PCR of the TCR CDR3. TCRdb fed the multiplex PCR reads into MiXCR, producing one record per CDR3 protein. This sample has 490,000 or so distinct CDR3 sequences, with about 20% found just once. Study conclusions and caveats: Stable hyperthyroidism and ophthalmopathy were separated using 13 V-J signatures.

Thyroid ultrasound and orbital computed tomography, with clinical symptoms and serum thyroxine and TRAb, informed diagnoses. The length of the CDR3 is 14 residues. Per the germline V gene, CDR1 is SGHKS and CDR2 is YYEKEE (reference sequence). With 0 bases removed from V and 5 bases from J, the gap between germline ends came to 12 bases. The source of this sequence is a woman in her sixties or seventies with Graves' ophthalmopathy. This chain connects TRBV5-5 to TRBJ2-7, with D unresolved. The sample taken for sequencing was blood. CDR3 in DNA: TGTGCCAGCAGCTTGGTTCTTAGGAGCCACGAGCAGTACTTC. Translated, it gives CASSLVLRSHEQYF.